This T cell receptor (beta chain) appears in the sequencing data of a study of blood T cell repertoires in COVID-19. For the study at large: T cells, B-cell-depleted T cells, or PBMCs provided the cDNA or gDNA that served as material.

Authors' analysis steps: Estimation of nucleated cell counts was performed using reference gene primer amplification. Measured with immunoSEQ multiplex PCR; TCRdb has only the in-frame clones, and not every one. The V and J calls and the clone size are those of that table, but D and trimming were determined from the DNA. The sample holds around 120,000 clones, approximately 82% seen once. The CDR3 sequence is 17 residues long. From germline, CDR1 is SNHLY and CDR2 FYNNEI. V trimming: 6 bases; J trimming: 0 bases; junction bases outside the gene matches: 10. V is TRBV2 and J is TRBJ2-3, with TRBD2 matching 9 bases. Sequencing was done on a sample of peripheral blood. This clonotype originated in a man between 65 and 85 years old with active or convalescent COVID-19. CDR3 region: CASRAPRGGSSTDTQYF. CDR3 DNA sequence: TGTGCCAGCAGGGCCCCGCGGGGGGGCTCTAGCACAGATACGCAGTATTTT.